This T cell receptor (beta chain) was obtained from a study of vaccination effects on CD4 cells after COVID-19. Study-level information: Roughly 1.8 million PBMC per well received around 9.3 IU/ml IL-2 and approximately 9.2 ug/ml peptides in culture. The study's findings and limits: After vaccination of healthy people, only 1 of 255 vaccine-induced clones cross-reacted with common cold coronaviruses.

The CDR3 runs to 15 residues. With V trimmed by 8 bases and J by 9 bases, 14 bases remained unmatched. The V gene's germline CDR1 is SEHNR and CDR2 FQNEAQ (reference sequence). TCRdb's table, derived via immunoSEQ multiplex PCR, lists solely in-frame clones and lacks some. The table lists tens of thousands of clones, around 69% of them singletons, with under 15% in the top ten. Scientists isolated CD4+ T cells after an approximately ten-day culture period ended. As their vaccination, participants received two doses of either BNT162b2 or mRNA-1273. About this clone: Antigen unknown.

The TCR originated in a human donor who received a COVID-19 vaccine. The rearrangement joins TRBV7-9 to TRBJ2-1, with 9 bases that match TRBD2. This material consisted of CD4+ T cells from PBMCs cultured without peptide, taken after COVID-19 vaccination. The CDR3 DNA reads TGTGCCAGCCTCCCCCGGGCTAGCGGGATTTTTGAGCAGTTCTTC. Protein sequence: CASLPRASGIFEQFF. Drawing the rest from reference TRBV7-9 and TRBJ2-1, the complete variable domain is DTGVSQNPRHKITKRGQNVTFRCDPISEHNRLYWYRQTLGQGPEFLTYFQNEAQLEKSRLLSDRFSAERPKGSFSTLEIQRTEQGDSAMYLCASLPRASGIFEQFFGPGTRLTVL.